The next 2 T cell receptor beta chains were all read from a single sample in a study of blood T cell repertoires in COVID-19. Produced via immunoSEQ multiplex PCR; TCRdb's table is partial and in-frame only. This table has 300,000 to 400,000 clones, roughly 89% appearing once. The sequenced material came from PBMCs or T cells enriched from blood (not recorded which). The receptors originated from a man aged 55 to 70 who had recovered from COVID-19.

In this sample, this clone turned up once. The J gene is TRBJ2-7, the V gene TRBV18; 12 nucleotides agree with TRBD2. Germline V gene sequence: CDR1 KGHSH, CDR2 LQKENI. The CDR3 has 15 residues. After removal of 5 bases from V and 6 bases from J, the junction contained 8 bases not matched to a gene. The CDR3 region is CASSKGGLAGVEQYF. The CDR3 nucleotides read TGTGCCAGCTCAAAAGGGGGACTAGCGGGTGTCGAGCAGTACTTC.

This clone was counted a single time. This sequence joins TRBV19 and TRBJ1-5; possible D gene TRBD1, 5 bases. The CDR3 sequence is 15 residues long. Germline assignment: CDR1 LNHDA and CDR2 SQIVND (reference sequence). Trimming stripped 0 bases from V and 7 bases from J, with 13 bases between. This chain's CDR3 is CASSIEGKRGQPQHF. CDR3 DNA: TGTGCCAGTAGTATAGAGGGGAAAAGGGGCCAGCCCCAGCATTTT.